In this sample, the clone carrying this TCR beta chain turned up many times. The data were taken from a study of T-cell reconstitution after alpha-beta-depleted transplantation in children. The CDR3 sequence is 12 residues long. Germline V gene lookup returns CDR1 DFQATT and CDR2 SNEGSKA (reference sequence). J was trimmed by 7 bases and V by 4 bases; bases with no gene match: 5. Preparation of the TCRbeta library used unique molecular identifiers. TCRdb passed the PCR reads through MiXCR, listing each CDR3 protein once. Found here are around 600,000 distinct CDR3 sequences, approximately 16% of them singletons; the top ten hold 1.1%.

The chain carries TRBV20-1 and TRBJ1-1; 8 nucleotides line up with TRBD1. Sequenced material: PBMCs from the stem cell graft donor, taken from the stem cell graft. This TCR derives from a human donor who donated a stem cell graft to a child with acute myeloid leukemia. The CDR3: CSATDRAYEAFF. For the CDR3, the DNA is TGCAGTGCTACGGACAGGGCCTATGAAGCTTTCTTT.